The rows below give T cell receptor beta chains drawn from one sample of a study of graft-versus-host responses after intestinal transplantation. The antigens these receptors bind are not known. The repertoire was sequenced with immunoSEQ multiplex PCR; TCRdb's copy has only in-frame clones and lacks some. The table includes more than 90,000 clones, roughly 93% detected once. The input for sequencing was unstimulated CD8+ T cells sorted from spleen or lymph node cells, taken before transplant. The receptors were gathered from a human donor who was the organ donor for an intestinal transplant. CDR3s include the opening cysteine and the closing phenylalanine or tryptophan. The D gene is left open where the match is weak. Where a row states a size, it is once, few, many or the class of an expanded clone; other rows omit it.

v_call: TRBV2
d_call: NA
clone_size: NA
j_call: TRBJ2-4
cdr3_nt: TGTGCCAGCAGTGGGTCCGGGATAAGGTACTTC
cdr3_aa: CASSGSGIRYF

v_call: TRBV10-3
d_call: NA
clone_size: NA
j_call: TRBJ2-4
cdr3_nt: TGTGCCATCAGTGAGCCAGGGCAGGGAGTAGCCAAAAACATTCAGTACTTC
cdr3_aa: CAISEPGQGVAKNIQYF

v_call: TRBV5-6
d_call: TRBD1
clone_size: NA
j_call: TRBJ1-2
cdr3_nt: TGTGCCAGCAGAGCTACAGGGGAGGGCTACACCTTC
cdr3_aa: CASRATGEGYTF

v_call: TRBV6-1
d_call: NA
clone_size: few
j_call: TRBJ2-7
cdr3_nt: TGTGCCAGCAGTGAAAGGACAGCTTACGAGCAGTACTTC
cdr3_aa: CASSERTAYEQYF

v_call: TRBV28
d_call: NA
clone_size: NA
j_call: TRBJ2-3
cdr3_nt: TGTGCCAGCAGCTTGTGGGATACAGATACGCAGTATTTT
cdr3_aa: CASSLWDTDTQYF

v_call: TRBV13
d_call: TRBD1
clone_size: NA
j_call: TRBJ1-2
cdr3_nt: TGTGCCAGCAGCTCACTAAGACAGGGGGCTTATGGCTACACCTTC
cdr3_aa: CASSSLRQGAYGYTF

v_call: TRBV5-1
d_call: NA
clone_size: NA
j_call: TRBJ2-1
cdr3_nt: TGCGCCAGCTCGGAGGCTACCTACAATGAGCAGTTCTTC
cdr3_aa: CASSEATYNEQFF

v_call: TRBV4-1
d_call: TRBD2
clone_size: NA
j_call: TRBJ2-2
cdr3_nt: TGCGCCAGCAGCCCCGGGAGGGGCAACGGGGAGCTGTTTTTT
cdr3_aa: CASSPGRGNGELFF

v_call: TRBV29-1
d_call: NA
clone_size: NA
j_call: TRBJ1-2
cdr3_nt: TGCAGCGTTGTGATAGGGGGAGTCTATGGCTACACCTTC
cdr3_aa: CSVVIGGVYGYTF

v_call: TRBV4-3
d_call: NA
clone_size: NA
j_call: TRBJ2-1
cdr3_nt: TGCGCCAGCAGCCAAGATCGGCTTATGTATGAGCAGTTCTTC
cdr3_aa: CASSQDRLMYEQFF

v_call: TRBV7-9
d_call: NA
clone_size: NA
j_call: TRBJ2-7
cdr3_nt: TGTGCCAGCAGCTCTACCCCCGGCGAGCAGTACTTC
cdr3_aa: CASSSTPGEQYF

v_call: TRBV6-1
d_call: TRBD1
clone_size: NA
j_call: TRBJ2-5
cdr3_nt: TGTGCCAGCAGTGAAGCGCTTCAGGGGGCAGAGACCCAGTACTTC
cdr3_aa: CASSEALQGAETQYF

v_call: TRBV10-3
d_call: NA
clone_size: NA
j_call: TRBJ2-7
cdr3_nt: TGTGCCATCAGAACGGGTCTCAACTACGAGCAGTACTTC
cdr3_aa: CAIRTGLNYEQYF

v_call: TRBV4-3
d_call: TRBD1
clone_size: once
j_call: TRBJ1-2
cdr3_nt: TGCGCCAGCAGCCAAGATTGGGGACAGGGGCCTTATGGCTACACCTTC
cdr3_aa: CASSQDWGQGPYGYTF

v_call: TRBV19
d_call: NA
clone_size: NA
j_call: TRBJ2-3
cdr3_nt: TGTGCCAGTAGTAGATCTAGCCGGGGAAGCACAGATACGCAGTATTTT
cdr3_aa: CASSRSSRGSTDTQYF

v_call: TRBV7-2
d_call: NA
clone_size: NA
j_call: TRBJ2-7
cdr3_nt: TGTGCCAGCAGCCTACCCACTTTCTCCTACGAGCAGTACTTC
cdr3_aa: CASSLPTFSYEQYF

v_call: TRBV4-2
d_call: NA
clone_size: NA
j_call: TRBJ2-7
cdr3_nt: TGTGCCAGCAGCCAAGAAGGCCCGGTTAGGCAAGCTAACTCCTACGAGCAGTACTTC
cdr3_aa: CASSQEGPVRQANSYEQYF